This TCR beta chain was recorded in a study of neurological immune-mediated disorders. TCRdb reprocessed the 5' RACE reads via MiXCR and lists one record per CDR3 protein. The sample records tens of thousands of distinct CDR3 sequences, approximately 10% being singletons. Notes on the study in general: Expanded clones shared no CDR3 amino acid sequences across subjects, suggesting private repertoires in all groups.

CDR3 length: 16 amino acids. The V end lost 2 bases, the J end lost 8 bases, and 21 bases lay between the germline ends. Germline V gene sequence: CDR1 KGHDR, CDR2 SFDVKD. Time point of the sample: longitudinal time-point 1 (baseline). The healthy controls volunteered at a blood bank in Maryland, USA. About this clonotype itself: Its antigen is undetermined.

The gene calls are TRBV24-1 and TRBJ2-7; no definite D call. Source material: PBMCs. The clonotype was recovered from a young man in good health. CDR3: CATSDSTPNEQYQQYF. Here the CDR3 DNA reads TGTGCCACCAGTGATTCTACCCCCAACGAGCAGTACCAGCAGTACTTC.